The 3 T cell receptor beta chains below come from one sample, sequenced in a study of early T cells in non-severe SARS-CoV-2 infection. TCRdb independently ran MiXCR on the 5' RACE reads; one entry per CDR3 protein. The sample records 97,000 or so distinct CDR3 sequences, 11% being singletons. The sample in question was whole blood, obtained at baseline. The receptors stem from an adult who was a healthcare worker with PCR-confirmed SARS-CoV-2 infection or an uninfected control (not recorded which).

This clonotype appeared a few times. This sequence joins TRBV7-9 and TRBJ2-2; 9 positions match TRBD2. CDR3 length: 16 amino acids. J gave up 1 base and V 4 bases, and 4 bases lay outside the gene matches. Germline V gene sequence: CDR1 SEHNR, CDR2 FQNEAQ (reference sequence). The DNA for the CDR3 is TGTGCCAGCAGCTCCCGGACTAGCGTGAACACCGGGGAGCTGTTTTTT. Its translation is CASSSRTSVNTGELFF.

The chain joins TRBV6-6 to TRBJ2-1, with D unresolved. CDR1 is MNHNY and CDR2 is SVGAGI in the germline V gene (reference sequence). The CDR3 spans 13 residues. V lost 2 bases, J lost 4 bases, and 6 bases lay in between. Here the CDR3 DNA reads TGTGCCAGCAGTTACGTGTCATACAATGAGCAGTTCTTC. It codes for CASSYVSYNEQFF.

At least ten counts were recorded for this clonotype. The DNA of the CDR3 is TGTGCCAGCAGCTTAATGGGGGGCGATGAGCAGTACTTC. It encodes CASSLMGGDEQYF. The rearrangement uses TRBV7-2 and TRBJ2-7, with D possibly called TRBD1 or TRBD2 (6 bases each). Germline CDR1 is SGHTA and CDR2 is FQGNSA. The CDR3 length is 13 residues. The V end was cut by 2 bases, the J end by 7 bases, with 12 bases between.